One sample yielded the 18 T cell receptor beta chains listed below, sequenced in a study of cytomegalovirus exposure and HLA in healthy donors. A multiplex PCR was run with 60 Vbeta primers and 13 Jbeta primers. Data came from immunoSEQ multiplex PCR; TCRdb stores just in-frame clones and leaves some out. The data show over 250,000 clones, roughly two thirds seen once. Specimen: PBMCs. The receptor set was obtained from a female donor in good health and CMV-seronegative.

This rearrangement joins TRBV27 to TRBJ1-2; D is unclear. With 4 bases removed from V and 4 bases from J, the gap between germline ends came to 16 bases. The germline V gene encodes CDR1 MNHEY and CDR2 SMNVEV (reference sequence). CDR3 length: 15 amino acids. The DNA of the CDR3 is TGTGCCAGCAGTTCTCAAAACCCGGTCCCCTATGGCTACACCTTC. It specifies CASSSQNPVPYGYTF.

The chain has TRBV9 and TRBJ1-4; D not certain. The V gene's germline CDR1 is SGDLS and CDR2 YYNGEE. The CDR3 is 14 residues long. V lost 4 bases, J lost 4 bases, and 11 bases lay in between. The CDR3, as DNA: TGTGCCAGCAGCCTGGGCACCCTTAATGAAAAACTGTTTTTT. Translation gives CASSLGTLNEKLFF.

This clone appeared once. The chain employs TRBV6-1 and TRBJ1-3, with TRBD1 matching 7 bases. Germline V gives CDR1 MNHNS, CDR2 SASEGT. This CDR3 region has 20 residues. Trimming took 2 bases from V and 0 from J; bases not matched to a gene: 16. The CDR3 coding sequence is TGTGCCAGCAGTGAACGTCCAGCCGGACAGGTGACGAGCTCTGGAAACACCATATATTTT. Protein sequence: CASSERPAGQVTSSGNTIYF.

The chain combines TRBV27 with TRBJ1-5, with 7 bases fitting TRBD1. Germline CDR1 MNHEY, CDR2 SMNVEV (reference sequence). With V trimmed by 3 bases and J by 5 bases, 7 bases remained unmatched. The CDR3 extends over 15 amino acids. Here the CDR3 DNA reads TGTGCCAGCAGTTTTCGGACAGGCGTCGATCAGCCCCAGCATTTT. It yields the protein CASSFRTGVDQPQHF.

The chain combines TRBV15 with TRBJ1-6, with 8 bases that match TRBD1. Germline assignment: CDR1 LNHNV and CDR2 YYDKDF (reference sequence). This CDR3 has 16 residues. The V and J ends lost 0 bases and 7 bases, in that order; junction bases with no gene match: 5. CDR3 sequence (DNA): TGTGCCACCAGCAGAGATCGGCAGGGGGCGAATTCACCCCTCCACTTT. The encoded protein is CATSRDRQGANSPLHF. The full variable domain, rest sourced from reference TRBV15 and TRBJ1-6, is DAMVIQNPRYQVTQFGKPVTLSCSQTLNHNVMYWYQQKSSQAPKLLFHYYDKDFNNEADTPDNFQSRRPNTSFCFLDIRSPGLGDTAMYLCATSRDRQGANSPLHFGNGTRLTVT.

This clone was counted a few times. The DNA of the CDR3 is TGCGCCAGCAGCCAAGACCCCTCGGGACAGAAGCCCTACGAGCAGTACTTC. Translating gives CASSQDPSGQKPYEQYF. The rearrangement links TRBV4-1 to TRBJ2-7; 7 bases agree with TRBD1. This CDR3 is 17 amino acids long. Germline-derived CDR1 and CDR2 are MGHRA and YSYEKL. Losses at the gene ends were 0 bases for V and 2 bases for J; bases not matched to a gene: 10.

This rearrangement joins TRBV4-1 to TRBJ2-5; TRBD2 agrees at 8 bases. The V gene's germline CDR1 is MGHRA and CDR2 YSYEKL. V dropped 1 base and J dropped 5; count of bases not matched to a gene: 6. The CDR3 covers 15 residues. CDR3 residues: CASSQAGTRGETQYF. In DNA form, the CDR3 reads TGCGCCAGCAGCCAAGCCGGGACTAGAGGGGAGACCCAGTACTTC.

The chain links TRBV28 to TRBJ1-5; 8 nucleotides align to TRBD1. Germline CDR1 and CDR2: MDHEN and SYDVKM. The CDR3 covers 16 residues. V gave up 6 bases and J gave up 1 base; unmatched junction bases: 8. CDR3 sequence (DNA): TGTGCCAGCAGCCGCCGGACAGGGTGGAGCAATCAGCCCCAGCATTTT. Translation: CASSRRTGWSNQPQHF.

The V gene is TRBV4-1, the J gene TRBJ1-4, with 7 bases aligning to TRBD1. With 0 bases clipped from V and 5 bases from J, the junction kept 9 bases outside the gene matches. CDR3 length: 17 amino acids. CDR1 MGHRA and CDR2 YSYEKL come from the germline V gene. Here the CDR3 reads CASSQEGVDRFNEKLFF. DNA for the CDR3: TGCGCCAGCAGCCAAGAGGGGGTGGACAGGTTCAATGAAAAACTGTTTTTT.

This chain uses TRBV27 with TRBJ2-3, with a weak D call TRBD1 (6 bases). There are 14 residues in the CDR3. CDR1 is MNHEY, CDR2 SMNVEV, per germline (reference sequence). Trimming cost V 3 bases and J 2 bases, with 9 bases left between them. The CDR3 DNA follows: TGTGCCAGCAGTTTTGGGGACACCACAGATACGCAGTATTTT. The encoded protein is CASSFGDTTDTQYF.

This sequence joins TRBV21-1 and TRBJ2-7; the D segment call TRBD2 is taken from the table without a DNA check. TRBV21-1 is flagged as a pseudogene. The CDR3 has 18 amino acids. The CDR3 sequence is CASSKVEAGRELQYEQYF. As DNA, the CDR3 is TGTGCCAGCAGCAAAGTTGAAGCAGGACGGGAGTTGCAGTACGAGCAGTACTTC.

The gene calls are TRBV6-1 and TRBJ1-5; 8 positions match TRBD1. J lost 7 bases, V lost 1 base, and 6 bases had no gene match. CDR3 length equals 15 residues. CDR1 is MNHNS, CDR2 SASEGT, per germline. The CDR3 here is CASSEGTGFWQPQHF. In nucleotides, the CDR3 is TGTGCCAGCAGTGAAGGGACAGGGTTCTGGCAGCCCCAGCATTTT.

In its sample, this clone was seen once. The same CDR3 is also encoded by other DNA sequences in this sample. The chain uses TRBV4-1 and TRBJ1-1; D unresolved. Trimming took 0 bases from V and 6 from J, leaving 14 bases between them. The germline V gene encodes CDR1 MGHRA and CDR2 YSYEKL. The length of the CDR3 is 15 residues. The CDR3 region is CASSQELQAGSEAFF. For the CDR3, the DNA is TGCGCCAGCAGCCAAGAGCTTCAGGCGGGGTCTGAAGCTTTCTTT.

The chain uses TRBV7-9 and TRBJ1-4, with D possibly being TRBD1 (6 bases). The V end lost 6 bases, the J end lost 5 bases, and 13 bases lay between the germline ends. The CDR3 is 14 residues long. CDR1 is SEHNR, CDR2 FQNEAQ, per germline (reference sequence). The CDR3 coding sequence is TGTGCCAGCAGTTATAGACAGGAAAATGAAAAACTGTTTTTT. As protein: CASSYRQENEKLFF.

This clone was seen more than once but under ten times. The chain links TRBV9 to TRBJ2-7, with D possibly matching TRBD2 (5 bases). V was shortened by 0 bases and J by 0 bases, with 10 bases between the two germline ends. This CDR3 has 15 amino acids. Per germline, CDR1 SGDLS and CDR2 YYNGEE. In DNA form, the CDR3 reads TGTGCCAGCAGCGTAGACGAGGGTTCCTCCTACGAGCAGTACTTC. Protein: CASSVDEGSSYEQYF.

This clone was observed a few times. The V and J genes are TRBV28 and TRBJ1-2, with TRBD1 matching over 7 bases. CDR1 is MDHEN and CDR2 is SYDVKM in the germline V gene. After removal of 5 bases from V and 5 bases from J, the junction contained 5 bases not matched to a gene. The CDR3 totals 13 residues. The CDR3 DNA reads TGTGCCAGCAGTCCCGACAGGGAGTATGGCTACACCTTC. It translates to CASSPDREYGYTF.

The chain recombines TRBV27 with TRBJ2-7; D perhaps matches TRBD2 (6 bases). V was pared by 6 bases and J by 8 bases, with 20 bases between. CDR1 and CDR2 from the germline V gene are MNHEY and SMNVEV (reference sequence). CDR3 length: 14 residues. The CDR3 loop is CASRPMGGGEKQYF. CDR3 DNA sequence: TGTGCCAGCAGACCGATGGGGGGAGGAGAGAAGCAGTACTTC.

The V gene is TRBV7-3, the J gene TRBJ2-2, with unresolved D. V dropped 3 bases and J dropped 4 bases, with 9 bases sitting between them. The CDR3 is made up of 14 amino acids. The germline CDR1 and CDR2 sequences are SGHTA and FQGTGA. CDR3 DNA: TGTGCCAGCAGCTTTCGTCACTCCACCGGGGAGCTGTTTTTT. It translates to CASSFRHSTGELFF.